This T cell receptor (beta chain) is from a study of T cell responses to AZD1222 COVID-19 vaccine. The V end was cut by 2 bases, the J end by 6 bases, with 4 bases between. This CDR3 is built from 11 residues. Germline V gene lookup returns CDR1 KGHSH and CDR2 LQKENI. Here immunoSEQ multiplex PCR was the method, and the copy in TCRdb shows in-frame clones only, minus some. The sample includes 150,000 or so clones, 91% of them seen just once. The sequence was collected from an adult in good health. The sample here was peripheral blood, taken on day 0 of AZD1222 vaccination. The chain links TRBV18 to TRBJ1-2; no clear D gene. CDR3: CASSPTDGYTF. The CDR3 region has the DNA TGTGCCAGCTCACCAACGGATGGCTACACCTTC.